One sample yielded the 16 T cell receptor beta chains listed below, sequenced in a study of early T cells in non-severe SARS-CoV-2 infection. One entry per CDR3 protein, called by TCRdb with MiXCR from the 5' RACE reads. This table has under 85,000 distinct CDR3 sequences, about an eighth appearing once. Material: whole blood, obtained at baseline. These receptors came from an adult who was a healthcare worker with PCR-confirmed SARS-CoV-2 infection or an uninfected control (not recorded which).

The rearrangement links TRBV7-2 to TRBJ2-7, with 11 positions matching TRBD2. V shed 6 bases, J shed 5 bases, and the junction held 9 bases outside the gene matches. The CDR3 covers 15 residues. Germline values: CDR1 SGHTA, CDR2 FQGNSA. The CDR3 loop reads CASRSIAGGRNEQYF. CDR3 sequence (DNA): TGTGCCAGCAGGTCAATAGCGGGAGGGCGGAACGAGCAGTACTTC.

The V and J genes are TRBV6-5 and TRBJ2-6; D unclear. The CDR3 covers 14 residues. Per the germline V gene, CDR1 is MNHEY and CDR2 is SVGAGI. V was shortened by 6 bases and J by 2 bases, with 8 bases between the two germline ends. This CDR3 reads CASRRYAGANVLTF. The CDR3 bases are TGTGCCAGCAGGCGTTACGCTGGGGCCAACGTCCTGACTTTC.

This clonotype was detected a few times. The chain couples TRBV7-6 to TRBJ2-3; perhaps D is TRBD1 or TRBD2 (5 bases each). Trimming took off 5 bases at V and 6 bases at J, with 18 bases between the two ends. From germline, CDR1 is SGHVS and CDR2 FNYEAQ. The CDR3 contains 15 residues. The CDR3 DNA sequence: TGTGCCAGCAGCCCCAACCCTCGGGGCTCGGATACGCAGTATTTT. It codes for CASSPNPRGSDTQYF. The full variable domain, its missing parts supplied by reference TRBV7-6 and TRBJ2-3, is GAGVSQSPRYKVTKRGQDVALRCDPISGHVSLYWYRQALGQGPEFLTYFNYEAQQDKSGLPNDRFSAERPEGSISTLTIQRTEQRDSAMYRCASSPNPRGSDTQYFGPGTRLTVL.

This clonotype was found a few times. V usage is TRBV2 and J usage is TRBJ2-7; D remains unclear. Germline V CDR1 and CDR2: SNHLY, FYNNEI. The CDR3 consists of 14 residues. Trimming took off 4 bases at V and 0 bases at J, with 10 bases between the two ends. The CDR3 region has the DNA TGTGCCAGCAGTGTGCGTCCGACCTCCTACGAGCAGTACTTC. Amino acid sequence: CASSVRPTSYEQYF.

This clonotype was counted at least ten times. The V gene is TRBV29-1, the J gene TRBJ2-5; D is possibly TRBD1 or TRBD2 (6 bases each). V shed 0 bases and J shed 5 bases, with 16 bases lying between them. The germline CDR1 and CDR2 sequences are SQVTM and ANQGSEA. The CDR3 sequence is 15 residues long. CDR3 bases: TGCAGCGTTGAAGATTACCGGGAGAGGGGGGAGACCCAGTACTTC. Protein sequence: CSVEDYRERGETQYF.

This sequence joins TRBV28 and TRBJ1-4; D is possibly TRBD1 (6 bases). The CDR3 is 14 residues long. Trimming removed 6 bases from V and 3 bases from J, with 11 bases in between. Germline V gives CDR1 MDHEN, CDR2 SYDVKM. The CDR3 DNA reads as TGTGCCAGCAGCTCAGGGGTTTCTAATGAAAAACTGTTTTTT. Its translation is CASSSGVSNEKLFF.

This clonotype was seen repeatedly, ten times or more. The chain employs TRBV5-1 and TRBJ2-7; 9 bases agree with TRBD2. The V gene's germline CDR1 is SGHRS and CDR2 YFSETQ. The CDR3 consists of 15 residues. V gave up 0 bases and J gave up 5 bases; unmatched junction bases: 6. The CDR3 coding sequence is TGCGCCAGCAGCTTGGTTATTAGCGGGAGCAACGAGCAGTACTTC. Protein sequence: CASSLVISGSNEQYF.

In its sample, this clonotype was seen a few times. The gene calls are TRBV6-2 or TRBV6-3 and TRBJ2-2, with TRBD2 matching 10 bases. Germline values: CDR1 MNHEY, CDR2 SVGEGT. CDR3 length: 18 residues. V trimming: 2 bases; J trimming: 3 bases; junction bases outside the gene matches: 9. CDR3 residues: CASSYVAGGARYTGELFF. CDR3 DNA: TGTGCCAGCAGTTACGTAGCGGGGGGCGCCCGCTACACCGGGGAGCTGTTTTTT.

This chain uses TRBV9 with TRBJ2-3, with D perhaps matching TRBD2 (6 bases). Looked up from germline, CDR1 is SGDLS and CDR2 is YYNGEE. V lost 3 bases to trimming and J lost 1 base, with 12 bases between them. The CDR3 runs 15 residues. CDR3 nucleotide sequence: TGTGCCAGCAGCGCTCTCGGGGGACGCACAGATACGCAGTATTTT. Residues: CASSALGGRTDTQYF.

This chain uses TRBV9 with TRBJ2-7, with 8 bases that match TRBD1. J gave up 3 bases and V 4 bases, and 6 bases lay outside the gene matches. Germline loops: CDR1 SGDLS, CDR2 YYNGEE. This CDR3 spans 14 amino acids. The CDR3 sequence is CASSKGQVRYEQYF. The CDR3 DNA reads as TGTGCCAGCAGCAAGGGACAGGTTCGCTACGAGCAGTACTTC.

This clonotype turned up a few times. The V call is TRBV11-2, the J call TRBJ2-1, with TRBD2 matching 13 bases. CDR1 and CDR2 (germline): SGHAT, FQNNGV. J gave up 7 bases and V 1 base, and 7 bases lay outside the gene matches. The CDR3 runs to 17 residues. Written as DNA, the CDR3 is TGTGCCAGCAGCTTAGGCGGACTAGCGGGGGCCCTAAATGAGCAGTTCTTC. Translated: CASSLGGLAGALNEQFF.

This clonotype came up once. This chain links TRBV9 with TRBJ2-3; D possibly uses TRBD1 or TRBD2 (5 bases each). Trimming removed 0 bases at V and 0 bases at J, with 11 bases between. The length of the CDR3 is 16 residues. Germline V gene sequence: CDR1 SGDLS, CDR2 YYNGEE. The CDR3 DNA reads TGTGCCAGCAGCGTAGATGGTTGGGGGAGCACAGATACGCAGTATTTT. This codes for CASSVDGWGSTDTQYF.

A single count supports this clonotype. One end of the junction is discordant with germline, which a read error may explain. V gene TRBV5-1 combines with J gene TRBJ2-3; 7 positions agree with TRBD1. This CDR3 region has 14 residues. Germline CDR1 and CDR2: SGHRS and YFSETQ. The CDR3 DNA reads TGCGCCAGCAGCCCGGGACAGATCACAGATACGCTGTATTTT. This gives the protein CASSPGQITDTLYF.

The rearrangement links TRBV11-3 to TRBJ2-2; 8 nucleotides align to TRBD1. Trimming cost V 5 bases and J 4 bases; bases outside gene matches: 6. The germline V gene encodes CDR1 SGHNT and CDR2 YENEEA. The CDR3 loop spans 15 amino acids. The CDR3 nucleotides read TGTGCCAGCAGCCAGGACAGGGCCGTCACCGGGGAGCTGTTTTTT. Protein sequence: CASSQDRAVTGELFF.

This clonotype was observed at least ten times. The chain is built from TRBV19 and TRBJ1-3; no firm D call. The CDR3 length is 19 residues. The germline V and J ends were trimmed by 4 bases and 4 bases, with 26 bases remaining between them. From germline, CDR1 is LNHDA and CDR2 SQIVND (reference sequence). The chain's CDR3 is CASSTRYNSRRNNGNTIYF. The DNA for the CDR3 is TGTGCCAGTAGTACACGATACAATTCCAGGCGAAATAACGGAAACACCATATATTTT.

This sequence joins TRBV9 and TRBJ2-5; the D is unclear. CDR1 and CDR2 (germline): SGDLS, YYNGEE. The CDR3 is 13 amino acids. Between the trimmed V and J ends, which lost 0 bases and 2 bases, there was a span of 5 bases. The CDR3 bases are TGTGCCAGCAGCGTAGTGGGACAAGAGACCCAGTACTTC. It specifies CASSVVGQETQYF.